This T cell receptor beta chain stems from a study of post-analysis software for immune sequencing data (dated by TCRdb to 2015 to 2017). About the full investigation: Disease courses on record covered relapsing-remitting, secondary progressive and progressive-relapsing multiple sclerosis, though some patients had no subtype annotation. A subset of samples was prepared in parallel using single-end sample barcoding, then pooled and co-amplified after Illumina adapter ligation. The patient repertoires were compared against about 10 previously published healthy control repertoires obtained from donors aged about 6 to 27 years. What the study reported, not specific to this receptor: The control group was slightly older than the multiple sclerosis patient group. Direct clustering with F measure showed strong co-clustering of samples prepared in the same batch, prompting a batch-effect correction. Patients showed significantly higher frequencies than controls for 4 or 5 TRBV segments, among them TRBV5-6, TRBV5-1 and TRBV20-1. Multiple sclerosis patients had significantly lower normalized Chao1 diversity than controls, a result that suggests substantial peripheral T-cell clonal expansion.

Inclusive of the bounding cysteine and phenylalanine, the CDR3 is 15 residues long. Only the CDR3 DNA is retained, 45 bases long and in frame from the first base. CDR1 and CDR2, per the germline V gene, are SGHRS and YFSETQ. At the junction V is shortened by 3 bases and J by 7 bases; bases outside the gene matches: 8. Library method: PCR. The sequencer was an Illumina HiSeq 2500. To reduce PCR and sequencing biases, unique molecular identifiers were incorporated into the TCR beta cDNA libraries. Approximately 500,000 cDNA molecules were obtained per 1 to 10 million input T cells, so each molecule approximated one T cell. Patient libraries were prepared and sequenced with the same protocol used for the earlier healthy control dataset. Within a given batch, samples were prepared together, multiplexed and sequenced on the same HiSeq lane. In the original analysis: MIGEC was used to process the raw barcoded reads, and molecular identifier groups with only a single read were discarded before consensus assembly and CDR3 extraction. VDJtools was used for post-analysis of the clonotype tables, with diversity normalized by down-sampling every dataset to the smallest sample size. Repertoire overlap clustering matched CDR3 amino acid but not nucleotide sequences to correct batch-related cross-sample contamination. TCRdb cleaned the public reads at Q25 with fastp, built clones with MiXCR and kept in-frame beta chains. A single entry per CDR3 protein holds the most common genes and DNA from its merged rows. Here the V and J calls rest on TCRdb's processing, not on the authors' analysis. This sample has approximately 570,000 distinct CDR3 sequences in its table, and around 44% of those were observed once. The ten largest clones add up to under 2% of the sample.

TCR beta repertoires were profiled from peripheral blood of approximately 13 young patients with multiple sclerosis to demonstrate the VDJtools post-analysis software. Multiple sclerosis patients were children and adolescents aged 6 to 15 years. In its sample, this clonotype was seen a few times. Its antigen is not yet known. Per-base quality was not reported, and no clone a single base away is much larger than it. This sequence uses TRBV5-1 and TRBJ2-7, with TRBD2 matching 12 junction bases. Sequenced input: blood. The sequence derives from a girl aged 5-17 years with multiple sclerosis. The bases are TGCGCCAGCAGCTCAATGACTAGCGGGAGTTGGGAGCAGTACTTC. Protein translation: CASSSMTSGSWEQYF.